This T cell receptor (beta chain) was documented in a study of blood T cell repertoires in COVID-19 (dated by TCRdb to 2018 to 2020). About the investigation overall: Samples from collaborators originated in the United States, Italy and Spain and spanned both the acute and convalescent phases of COVID-19. The prospective study material was composed of cDNA or gDNA derived from T cells, B-cell-depleted T cells, or PBMCs. Nearly every sample came with metadata listing a de-identified subject ID, COVID-19 status, age in years and sex. The repertoires were released in a freely available public database intended as a resource for research on the immune response to SARS-CoV-2. Deeply sampled blood TCRbeta repertoires from subjects exposed to, actively infected with, or recovered from COVID-19 were included in the dataset. The samples were drawn from the first 160 participants of the ongoing ImmuneRACE study and from over 950 subjects provided by 6 global collaborators. Where available, HLA class I and class II types were taken from metadata supplied by the sample provider and were not determined by assay-based typing. Study-wide findings and limitations: The amount of clinical and demographic metadata varied by source and participant and was provided uncurated.

A single count supports this clone. It has no known antigen specificity. Per-base quality was not reported, and no clone a single base away is much larger than it. Participants in the prospective study were enrolled through a virtual design, were aged about 18 to 100 years, and lived in approximately 25 United States geographic areas. In the prospective study, participants were assigned to cohorts based on the clinical history participants reported in a screening survey and a study questionnaire. Recovered participants in ImmuneRACE Cohort 3 were defined by two consecutive negative NP/OP PCR tests, clearance by a healthcare professional, or resolution of symptoms. Mobile phlebotomists in the prospective study collected whole blood, serum and a nasopharyngeal or oropharyngeal swab from every participant. Over a roughly 2-month period, participants in the prospective study had the option of providing additional blood draws and questionnaires. Prospective study blood samples were shipped either frozen or at room temperature before DNA extraction.

From a lookup of the germline V gene, CDR1 and CDR2 are MGHRA and YSYEKL. Trimming removed 5 bases from V and 5 bases from J, leaving 15 bases between the germline ends. Reading from cysteine to phenylalanine, the CDR3 counts 14 amino acids. The kept DNA is CDR3 alone, 42 bases in frame from the first base. TCRbeta CDR3 regions were amplified from genomic DNA using the immunoSEQ Assay, a bias-controlled multiplex PCR. The paper's processing steps were these. The number of nucleated cells in each sample was estimated by amplification of reference gene primers within the assay. To quantify the absolute abundance of each unique TCRbeta CDR3 rearrangement, sequence reads were collapsed and filtered. For each sample, productive Simpson clonality was calculated as the square root of Simpson's diversity index over productive rearrangements. What TCRdb holds here is the immuneACCESS table cut down to in-frame rearrangements. Part of the clones is not present; checked against another copy, under half of the missing clones reflect an unresolved V gene, and the others are unexplained. V, J and clone size are those of that table, while D and trimming were read from the DNA. The sample contains over 200,000 clones, roughly 87% of them found a single time. The ten largest clonotypes hold about a tenth of the sample.

The clonotype originates from a man aged 30 to 45 who had recovered from COVID-19. The rearrangement joined TRBV4-1 to TRBJ1-2; the D segment cannot be called with confidence. The sequencing sample was made of PBMCs or T cells enriched from blood (not recorded which). The CDR3 corresponds to CASSTQTEGYGYTF. The nucleotide sequence is given as TGCGCCAGCAGCACTCAGACGGAGGGATATGGCTACACCTTC.